Shown below are 15 T cell receptor beta chains from a single sample sequenced in a study of blood T cell repertoires in COVID-19. The data were produced by immunoSEQ multiplex PCR, yet TCRdb's version contains in-frame clones alone and is incomplete. The sample lists under 300,000 clones; around 87% were seen once. Source material: peripheral blood. The receptors stem from a woman in her 70s with active or convalescent COVID-19.

The V call is TRBV10-3, the J call TRBJ1-6, with D maybe TRBD1 (6 bases). Germline CDR1 ENHRY, CDR2 SYGVKD. This CDR3 is 15 amino acids long. Trimming removed 3 bases at V and 8 bases at J, with 14 bases between. The CDR3 region has the DNA TGTGCCATCAGTGATAGTCAGGGGAGAGATTCACCCCTCCACTTT. Amino acids: CAISDSQGRDSPLHF.

Only one count was recorded for this clone. This specimen includes other DNA sequences encoding the same CDR3. This chain connects TRBV5-1 to TRBJ2-5, with 7 bases aligning to TRBD1. CDR1 SGHRS and CDR2 YFSETQ come from the germline V gene. V lost 2 bases and J lost 1; bases outside the gene matches: 2. The CDR3 extends over 14 amino acids. CDR3 DNA sequence: TGCGCCAGCAGCTTAAGGGGGCTCCAAGAGACCCAGTACTTC. Residues: CASSLRGLQETQYF. The full variable domain, its missing parts supplied by reference TRBV5-1 and TRBJ2-5, is KAGVTQTPRYLIKTRGQQVTLSCSPISGHRSVSWYQQTPGQGLQFLFEYFSETQRNKGNFPGRFSGRQFSNSRSEMNVSTLELGDSALYLCASSLRGLQETQYFGPGTRLLVL.

The chain is built from TRBV5-1 and TRBJ1-1, with 8 positions matching TRBD1. Unmatched junction bases numbered 6, after V lost 0 bases and J lost 5 bases. Germline V CDR1 and CDR2: SGHRS, YFSETQ. This CDR3 is built from 15 residues. The CDR3 nucleotides are TGCGCCAGCAGCTTGGATTCAACAGGGGGAACTGAAGCTTTCTTT. This gives the protein CASSLDSTGGTEAFF.

This rearrangement joins TRBV2 to TRBJ1-5; D is unclear. Between the trimmed V and J ends, which lost 1 base and 8 bases, there was a span of 12 bases. Germline loops: CDR1 SNHLY, CDR2 FYNNEI. This CDR3 is 14 amino acids long. As DNA, the CDR3 is TGTGCCAGCAGTGAAGAATCCTCTCCAGAGCCCCAGCATTTT. Its protein product is CASSEESSPEPQHF.

V and J are TRBV18 and TRBJ2-2; maybe TRBD2 (6 bases). Germline lookup yields CDR1 KGHSH and CDR2 LQKENI. CDR3 size: 16 residues. V lost 6 bases, J lost 0 bases, and 14 bases lay in between. CDR3 nucleotides: TGTGCCAGCTCTTCCCCGGGGGTCGCGAACACCGGGGAGCTGTTTTTT. Its protein is CASSSPGVANTGELFF.

The rearrangement joins TRBV11-2 to TRBJ2-2, with D tentatively TRBD1 (5 bases). Between the trimmed V and J ends, which lost 5 bases and 4 bases, there was a span of 11 bases. CDR1 is SGHAT and CDR2 is FQNNGV in the germline V gene. This CDR3 comprises 14 residues. CDR3: CASSRRQGTGELFF. The CDR3 coding sequence is TGTGCCAGCAGCCGACGGCAGGGCACCGGGGAGCTGTTTTTT.

The chain carries TRBV10-1 and TRBJ2-7; D perhaps matches TRBD2 (6 bases). This CDR3 is 15 amino acids long. The V end was cut by 2 bases, the J end by 1 base, with 12 bases between. CDR1 and CDR2 from the germline V gene are WNHNN and SYGVQD (reference sequence). The chain's CDR3 is CASSEGGKGSYEQYF. The DNA of the CDR3 is TGCGCCAGCAGTGAGGGGGGGAAGGGATCCTACGAGCAGTACTTC.

The gene calls are TRBV12-3 or TRBV12-4 and TRBJ2-1; D might be TRBD1 (5 bases). The germline V and J ends were trimmed by 3 bases and 12 bases, with 15 bases remaining between them. CDR3 length: 13 residues. In nucleotides, the CDR3 is TGTGCCAGCAGTTTCAGGGAAGGAGATGGGCAGTTCTTC. Protein product: CASSFREGDGQFF.

V usage is TRBV18 and J usage is TRBJ1-2, with D possibly TRBD1 on 5 matching bases. Looked up from germline, CDR1 is KGHSH and CDR2 is LQKENI. With 0 bases removed from V and 6 bases from J, the gap between germline ends came to 20 bases. The CDR3 consists of 17 residues. The CDR3 sequence is CASSPPNPGLNSDGYTF. Written as DNA, the CDR3 is TGTGCCAGCTCACCACCGAATCCGGGACTGAATTCGGATGGCTACACCTTC. The whole variable domain, remainder taken from reference TRBV18 and TRBJ1-2, is NAGVMQNPRHLVRRRGQEARLRCSPMKGHSHVYWYRQLPEEGLKFMVYLQKENIIDESGMPKERFSAEFPKEGPSILRIQQVVRGDSAAYFCASSPPNPGLNSDGYTFGSGTRLTVV.

This clone was found once. The rearrangement joins TRBV7-2 to TRBJ1-1; D is ambiguous. Germline V lookup: CDR1 SGHTA, CDR2 FQGNSA. V lost 5 bases and J 4 bases, leaving 14 bases between the germline ends. This CDR3 spans 14 amino acids. CDR3 nucleotide sequence: TGTGCCAGCAGCACGGTTACGAGGAGCACTGAAGCTTTCTTT. It yields the protein CASSTVTRSTEAFF.

The genes are TRBV24-1 and TRBJ2-1; 10 bases are a match to TRBD1. Germline CDR1 and CDR2: KGHDR and SFDVKD. There are 16 residues in the CDR3. Unmatched junction bases numbered 10, after V lost 5 bases and J lost 7 bases. The CDR3 DNA follows: TGTGCCACCAGTGGAGCGGCCGGGACAGGGGCAAATGAGCAGTTCTTC. Protein product: CATSGAAGTGANEQFF.

The rearrangement uses TRBV2 and TRBJ2-5, with TRBD1 matching 9 bases. V lost 5 bases, J lost 5 bases, and 9 bases stayed unmatched. The CDR3 runs to 15 residues. CDR1 SNHLY and CDR2 FYNNEI come from the germline V gene. The CDR3 reads CASSSGTGQSETQYF. CDR3 DNA: TGTGCCAGCAGTTCCGGGACAGGGCAATCGGAGACCCAGTACTTC.

The chain links TRBV6-1 to TRBJ1-5; D remains unclear. This CDR3 has 17 amino acids. The germline V and J ends were trimmed by 4 bases and 0 bases, with 16 bases remaining between them. CDR1 and CDR2 (germline): MNHNS, SASEGT. The CDR3 protein is CASSGSTAGRSNQPQHF. Written as DNA, the CDR3 is TGTGCCAGCAGTGGTTCAACTGCGGGTCGTAGCAATCAGCCCCAGCATTTT.

This chain connects TRBV7-2 to TRBJ2-7, with a weak D call TRBD1 (6 bases). There are 12 residues in the CDR3. Germline CDR1 SGHTA, CDR2 FQGNSA. Trimming removed 6 bases from V and 5 bases from J, with 11 bases in between. The DNA for the CDR3 is TGTGCCAGCAGTCCACAGGGAGACGAGCAGTACTTC. Its translation: CASSPQGDEQYF.

V is TRBV6-2 or TRBV6-3 and J is TRBJ1-2; D is perhaps TRBD1 (6 bases). The CDR3 is 14 amino acids. Germline CDR1 is MNHEY and CDR2 is SVGEGT. V was pared by 6 bases and J by 2 bases, with 13 bases between. The CDR3 reads CASSSQGINYGYTF. Here the CDR3 DNA reads TGTGCCAGCAGCTCACAGGGAATAAACTATGGCTACACCTTC.